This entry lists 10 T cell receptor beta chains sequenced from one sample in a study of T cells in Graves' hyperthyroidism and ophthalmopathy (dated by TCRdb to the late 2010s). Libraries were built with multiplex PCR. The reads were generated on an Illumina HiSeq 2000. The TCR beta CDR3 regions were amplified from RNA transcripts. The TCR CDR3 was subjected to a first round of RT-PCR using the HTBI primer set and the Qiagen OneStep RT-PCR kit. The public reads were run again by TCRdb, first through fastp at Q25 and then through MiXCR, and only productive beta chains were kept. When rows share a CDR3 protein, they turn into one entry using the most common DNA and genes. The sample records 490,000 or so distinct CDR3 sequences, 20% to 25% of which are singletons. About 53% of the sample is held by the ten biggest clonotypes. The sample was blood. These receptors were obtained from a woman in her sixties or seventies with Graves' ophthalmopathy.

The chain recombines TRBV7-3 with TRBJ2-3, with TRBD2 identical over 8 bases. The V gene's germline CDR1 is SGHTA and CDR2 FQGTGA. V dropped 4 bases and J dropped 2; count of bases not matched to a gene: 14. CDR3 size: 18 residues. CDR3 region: CASSSQVGLAGPTDTQYF. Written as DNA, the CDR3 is TGTGCCAGCAGCTCCCAGGTGGGGCTAGCGGGCCCCACAGATACGCAGTATTTT.

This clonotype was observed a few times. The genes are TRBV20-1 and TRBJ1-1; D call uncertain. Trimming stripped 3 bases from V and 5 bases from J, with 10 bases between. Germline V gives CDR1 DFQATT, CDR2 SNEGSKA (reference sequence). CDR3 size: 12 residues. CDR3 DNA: TGCAGTGCTAGTAACGGCGGAACTGAAGCTTTCTTT. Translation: CSASNGGTEAFF.

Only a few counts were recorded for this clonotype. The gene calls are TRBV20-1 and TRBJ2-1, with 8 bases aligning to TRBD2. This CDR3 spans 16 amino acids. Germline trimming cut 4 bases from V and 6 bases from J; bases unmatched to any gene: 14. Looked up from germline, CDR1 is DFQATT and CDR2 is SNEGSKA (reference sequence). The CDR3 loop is CSATPTLSGGFNEQFF. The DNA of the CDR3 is TGCAGTGCTACCCCGACGTTGAGCGGGGGTTTCAATGAGCAGTTCTTC.

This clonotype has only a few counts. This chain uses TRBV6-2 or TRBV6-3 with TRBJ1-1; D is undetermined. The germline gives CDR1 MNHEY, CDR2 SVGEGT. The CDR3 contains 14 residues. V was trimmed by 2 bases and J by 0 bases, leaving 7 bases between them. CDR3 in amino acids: CASSYMELNTEAFF. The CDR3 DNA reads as TGTGCCAGCAGTTACATGGAATTGAACACTGAAGCTTTCTTT.

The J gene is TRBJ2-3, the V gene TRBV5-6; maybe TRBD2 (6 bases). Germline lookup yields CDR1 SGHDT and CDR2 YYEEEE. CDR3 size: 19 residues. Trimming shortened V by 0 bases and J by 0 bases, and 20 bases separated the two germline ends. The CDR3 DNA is TGTGCCAGCAGCTTGGGGCTCCAGGCGGGGTGGGGTAGCACAGATACGCAGTATTTT. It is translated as CASSLGLQAGWGSTDTQYF.

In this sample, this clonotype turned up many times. DNA of the CDR3: TGTGCCAGCAGTTTAGCGGGACAGGGTTTGCGGCAGTACTTC. This encodes CASSLAGQGLRQYF. The chain combines TRBV12-3 or TRBV12-4 with TRBJ2-7; 9 bases align to TRBD1. Germline trimming cut 0 bases from V and 9 bases from J; bases unmatched to any gene: 6. CDR3 length: 14 amino acids.

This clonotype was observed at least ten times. CDR3 nucleotides: TGTGCCAGCAGCCAAGGAGAGCCCAACGAGCAGTACTTC. The encoded protein is CASSQGEPNEQYF. The chain is built from TRBV3-1 and TRBJ2-7; D remains ambiguous. With 1 base removed from V and 5 bases from J, the gap between germline ends came to 9 bases. In germline, CDR1 is LGHDT, CDR2 YNNKEL (reference sequence). The CDR3 is 13 residues long.

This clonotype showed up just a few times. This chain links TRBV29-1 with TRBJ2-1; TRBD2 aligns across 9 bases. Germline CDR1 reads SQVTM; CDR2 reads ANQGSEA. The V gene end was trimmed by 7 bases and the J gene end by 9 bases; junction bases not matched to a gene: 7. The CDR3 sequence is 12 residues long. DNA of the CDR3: TGCAGCGGCGCGGGAGGGCGGGGTGAGCAGTTCTTC. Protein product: CSGAGGRGEQFF.

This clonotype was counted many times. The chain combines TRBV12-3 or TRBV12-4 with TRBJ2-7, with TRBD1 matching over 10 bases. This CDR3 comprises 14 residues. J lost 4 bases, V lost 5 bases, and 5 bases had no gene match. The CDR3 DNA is TGTGCCAGCAGTCCGGGACAGGGGAAATACGAGCAGTACTTC. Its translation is CASSPGQGKYEQYF.

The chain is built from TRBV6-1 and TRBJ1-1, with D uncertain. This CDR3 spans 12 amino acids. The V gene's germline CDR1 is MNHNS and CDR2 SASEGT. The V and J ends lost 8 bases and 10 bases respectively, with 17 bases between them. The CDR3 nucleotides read TGTGCCAGCCGGACGGACTCCTCAGGAGCTTTCTTT. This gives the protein CASRTDSSGAFF.